A selection of T cell receptor beta chains follows, all from one sample in a study of CD8+CD57+ T cells in acquired aplastic anemia. MiXCR was run by TCRdb on the reads, yielding one entry per CDR3 protein. The top ten hold roughly 46% of the sample, which has 170,000 or so distinct CDR3 sequences, 50% to 65% seen once. Sample: sorted CD4+, CD8+, or CD8+CD57+ T cells (not recorded which) from PBMCs. The receptors derive from a human donor with aplastic anemia. CDR3s include the opening cysteine and the closing phenylalanine or tryptophan. The D gene is left open where the match is weak. The listing skips clone size in some rows; elsewhere it reads once, few, many or a size class.

size,D,J,V,DNA,CDR3
-,-,TRBJ2-7,TRBV7-8,TGTGCCAGCAGCTTGCAGGGGCACCGCTACTACGAGCAGTACTTC,CASSLQGHRYYEQYF
-,-,TRBJ2-7,TRBV2,TGTGCCAGCAGCCAGACCGAGGGCGAGCAGTACTTC,CASSQTEGEQYF
-,-,TRBJ1-2,TRBV15,TGTGCCACCAGCAGAGATGTGGGGGGGGGCTATGGCTACACCTTC,CATSRDVGGGYGYTF
many,-,TRBJ1-5,TRBV25-1,TGTGCCAGCAGCCCCGGGACGAATAGCAATCAGCCCCAGCATTTT,CASSPGTNSNQPQHF
-,TRBD1,TRBJ2-1,TRBV24-1,TGTGCCACCCAGGACAGGGGTCTTCGGAATGAGCAGTTCTTC,CATQDRGLRNEQFF
many,-,TRBJ1-3,TRBV7-9,TGTGCCAGCAGCTTACAGCTCTCTGGAAACACCATATATTTT,CASSLQLSGNTIYF
many,TRBD2,TRBJ2-3,TRBV25-1,TGTGCCAGCAGTCCAACTAGCGGGGCCACAGATACGCAGTATTTT,CASSPTSGATDTQYF
-,-,TRBJ1-5,TRBV20-1,TGCAGTGCACGGGGGGCGAGCAATCAGCCCCAGCATTTT,CSARGASNQPQHF
many,-,TRBJ1-3,TRBV9,TGTGCCAGCAGCGTGTACGGCGGAAACACCATATATTTT,CASSVYGGNTIYF
once,-,TRBJ1-5,TRBV10-3,TGTGCCATCAGTGAGTCAGCAGGGTTCAATCAGCCCCAGCATTTT,CAISESAGFNQPQHF
once,TRBD1,TRBJ2-7,TRBV19,TGTGCCAGTAGTACCTTTACAGGGGCCTACGAGCAGTACTTC,CASSTFTGAYEQYF
-,-,TRBJ1-5,TRBV10-3,TGTGCCATCAGTGAGTCCCTGGCAGGATACAACGATCAGCCCCAGCATTTT,CAISESLAGYNDQPQHF
-,TRBD1,TRBJ2-6,TRBV10-2,TGCGCCAGCAGTGAAAGGACAGGGATTGGGGGGGCCAACGTCCTGACTTTC,CASSERTGIGGANVLTF
-,-,TRBJ1-3,TRBV2,TGTGCCAGCAGTGGAGCGCGAGGAAACACCATATATTTT,CASSGARGNTIYF
-,-,TRBJ1-2,TRBV20-1,TGCAGTGCTAGAGATCAATTTGTAGCAGGAATCGGCTACACCTTC,CSARDQFVAGIGYTF
-,TRBD1,TRBJ2-2,TRBV20-1,TGCAGTGCGACGACAGGGTACGCCGGGGAGCTGTTTTTT,CSATTGYAGELFF
many,-,TRBJ1-4,TRBV4-1,TGCGCCAGCAGGCACGAAAAACTGTTTTTT,CASRHEKLFF
few,-,TRBJ1-1,TRBV12-3/TRBV12-4,TGTGCCAGCAGACGGACAGACGAGGCGGAAGCTTTCTTT,CASRRTDEAEAFF
many,-,TRBJ1-2,TRBV4-1,TGCGCCAGCAGCCAAAATGATATTGATGGCTACACCTTC,CASSQNDIDGYTF
-,TRBD2,TRBJ2-3,TRBV20-1,TGCAGTGCCACTAGCGGGGTGAGCACAGATACGCAGTATTTT,CSATSGVSTDTQYF
-,-,TRBJ1-1,TRBV20-1,TGCAGTGCGGCACACAGGGTGTTCACTGAAGCTTTCTTT,CSAAHRVFTEAFF
many,TRBD1,TRBJ1-1,TRBV6-1,TGTGCCAGCAGCTGGGACAGGGAGATGAACACTGAAGCTTTCTTT,CASSWDREMNTEAFF
-,TRBD1,TRBJ2-7,TRBV14,TGTGCCAGCAGCCCCCTGGCCGGGGACAGCTCCTACGAGCAGTACTTC,CASSPLAGDSSYEQYF
-,-,TRBJ2-7,TRBV2,TGTGCCAGCAGTTTTCCCTACCCCTCCTACGAGCAGTACTTC,CASSFPYPSYEQYF
once,TRBD1,TRBJ1-6,TRBV20-1,TGCAGTGCCCAGAGGGGACAGGGTGAATCACCCCTCCACTTT,CSAQRGQGESPLHF